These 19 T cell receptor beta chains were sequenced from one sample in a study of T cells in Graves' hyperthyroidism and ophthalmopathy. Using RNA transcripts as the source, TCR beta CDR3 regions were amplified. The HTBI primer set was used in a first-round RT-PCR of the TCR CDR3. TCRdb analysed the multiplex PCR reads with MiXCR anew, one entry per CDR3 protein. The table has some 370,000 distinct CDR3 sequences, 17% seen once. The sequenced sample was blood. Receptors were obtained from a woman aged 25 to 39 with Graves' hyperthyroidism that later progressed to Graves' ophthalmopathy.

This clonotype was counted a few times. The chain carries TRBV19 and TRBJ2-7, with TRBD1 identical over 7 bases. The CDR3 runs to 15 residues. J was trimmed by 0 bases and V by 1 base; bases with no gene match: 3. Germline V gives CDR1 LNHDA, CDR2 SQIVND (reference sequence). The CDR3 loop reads CASSIAGTDSYEQYF. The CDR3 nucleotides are TGTGCCAGTAGTATAGCGGGGACAGACTCCTACGAGCAGTACTTC. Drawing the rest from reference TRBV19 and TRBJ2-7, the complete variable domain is DGGITQSPKYLFRKEGQNVTLSCEQNLNHDAMYWYRQDPGQGLRLIYYSQIVNDFQKGDIAEGYSVSREKKESFPLTVTSAQKNPTAFYLCASSIAGTDSYEQYFGPGTRLTVT.

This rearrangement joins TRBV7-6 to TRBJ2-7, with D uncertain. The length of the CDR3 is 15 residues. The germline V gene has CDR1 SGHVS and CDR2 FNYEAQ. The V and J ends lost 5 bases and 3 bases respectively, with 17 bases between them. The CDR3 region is CASSPSSLRFYEQYF. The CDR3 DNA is TGTGCCAGCAGCCCAAGCTCTCTGAGGTTCTACGAGCAGTACTTC.

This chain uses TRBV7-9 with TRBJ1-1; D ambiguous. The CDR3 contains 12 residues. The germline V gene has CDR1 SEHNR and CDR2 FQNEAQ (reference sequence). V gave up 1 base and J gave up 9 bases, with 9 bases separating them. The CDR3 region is CASSLGAGKAFF. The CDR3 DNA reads TGTGCCAGCAGCTTAGGGGCGGGGAAAGCTTTCTTT.

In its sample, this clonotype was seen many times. CDR3 nucleotide sequence: TGTGCCAGTAGAAAAGACGGGGACAGGTTAAGCTCCTACGAGCAGTACTTC. Translation: CASRKDGDRLSSYEQYF. The chain carries TRBV19 and TRBJ2-7; TRBD1 matches 8 bases. Germline trimming cut 6 bases from V and 0 bases from J; bases unmatched to any gene: 13. In germline, CDR1 is LNHDA, CDR2 SQIVND (reference sequence). The CDR3 consists of 17 residues.

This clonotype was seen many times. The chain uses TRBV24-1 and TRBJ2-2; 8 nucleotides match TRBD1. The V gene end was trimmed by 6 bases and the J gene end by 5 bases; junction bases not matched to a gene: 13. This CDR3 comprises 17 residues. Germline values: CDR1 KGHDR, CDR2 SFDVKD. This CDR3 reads CATSPAGGQANTGELFF. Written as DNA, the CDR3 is TGTGCCACCAGTCCCGCCGGGGGACAGGCTAATACCGGGGAGCTGTTTTTT.

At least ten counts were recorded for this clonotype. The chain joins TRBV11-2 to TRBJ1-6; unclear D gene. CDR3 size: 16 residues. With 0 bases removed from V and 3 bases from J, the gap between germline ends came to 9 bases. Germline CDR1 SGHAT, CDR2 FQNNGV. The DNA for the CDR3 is TGTGCCAGCAGCTTAGATCGGACCGACTATAATTCACCCCTCCACTTT. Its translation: CASSLDRTDYNSPLHF.

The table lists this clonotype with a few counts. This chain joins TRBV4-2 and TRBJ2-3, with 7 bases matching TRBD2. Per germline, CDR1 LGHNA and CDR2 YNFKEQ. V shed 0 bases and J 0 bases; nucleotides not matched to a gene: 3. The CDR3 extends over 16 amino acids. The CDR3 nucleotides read TGTGCCAGCAGCCAAGATATAGCGGGTAGCACAGATACGCAGTATTTT. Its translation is CASSQDIAGSTDTQYF.

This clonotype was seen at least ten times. The chain's CDR3 is CASSSETGLYEQYF. The DNA of the CDR3 is TGTGCCAGCAGTTCCGAGACAGGACTCTACGAGCAGTACTTC. This sequence joins TRBV27 and TRBJ2-7; the D gene is possibly TRBD1 (6 bases). The CDR3 length is 14 residues. Germline lookup yields CDR1 MNHEY and CDR2 SMNVEV (reference sequence). Trimming stripped 4 bases from V and 3 bases from J, with 13 bases between.

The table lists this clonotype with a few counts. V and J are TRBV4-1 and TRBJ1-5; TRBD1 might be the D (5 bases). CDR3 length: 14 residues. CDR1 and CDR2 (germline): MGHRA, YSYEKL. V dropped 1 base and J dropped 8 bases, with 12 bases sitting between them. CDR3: CASSQGGWPKPQHF. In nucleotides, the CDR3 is TGCGCCAGCAGCCAAGGGGGCTGGCCTAAGCCCCAGCATTTT.

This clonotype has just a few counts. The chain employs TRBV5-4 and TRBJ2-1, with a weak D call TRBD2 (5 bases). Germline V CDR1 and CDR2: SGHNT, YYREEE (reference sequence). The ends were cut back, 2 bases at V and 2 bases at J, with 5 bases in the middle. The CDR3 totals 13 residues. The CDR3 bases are TGTGCCAGCAGCTTCGGGACCTACAATGAGCAGTTCTTC. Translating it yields CASSFGTYNEQFF.

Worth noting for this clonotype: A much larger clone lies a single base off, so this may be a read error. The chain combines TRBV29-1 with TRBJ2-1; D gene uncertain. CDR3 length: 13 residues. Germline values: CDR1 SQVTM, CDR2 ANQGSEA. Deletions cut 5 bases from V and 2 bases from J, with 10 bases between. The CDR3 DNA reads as TGCAGCGTTCGAGTGGAGACCTACAATGAGCAGTTCTTC. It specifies CSVRVETYNEQFF.

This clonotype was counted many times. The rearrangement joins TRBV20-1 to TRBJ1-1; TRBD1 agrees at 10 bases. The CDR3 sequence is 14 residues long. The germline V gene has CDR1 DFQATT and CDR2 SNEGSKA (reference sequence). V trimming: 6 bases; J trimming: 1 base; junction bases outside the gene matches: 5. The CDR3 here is CSARQGAGNTEAFF. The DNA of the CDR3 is TGCAGTGCCAGACAGGGGGCAGGGAACACTGAAGCTTTCTTT.

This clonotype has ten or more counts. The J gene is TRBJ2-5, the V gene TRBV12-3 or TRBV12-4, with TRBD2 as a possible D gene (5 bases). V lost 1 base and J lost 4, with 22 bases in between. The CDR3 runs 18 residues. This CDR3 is CASSLGLGGRSKLETQYF. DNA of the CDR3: TGTGCCAGCAGTTTAGGTCTTGGAGGACGTTCGAAATTAGAGACCCAGTACTTC.

CDR3 region: CASSPLGQTQYF. The CDR3 nucleotides read TGCGCCAGCAGCCCCCTAGGTCAGACGCAGTATTTT. The V and J genes are TRBV4-1 and TRBJ2-3, with unresolved D. Trimming removed 4 bases from V and 9 bases from J, with 11 bases in between. Germline-derived CDR1 and CDR2 are MGHRA and YSYEKL. The CDR3 has 12 residues.

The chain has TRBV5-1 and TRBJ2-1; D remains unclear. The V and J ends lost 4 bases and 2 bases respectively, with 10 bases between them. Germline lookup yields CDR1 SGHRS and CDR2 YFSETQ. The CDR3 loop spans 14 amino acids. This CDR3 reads CASSPQPPYNEQFF. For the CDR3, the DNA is TGCGCCAGCAGCCCACAACCTCCCTACAATGAGCAGTTCTTC. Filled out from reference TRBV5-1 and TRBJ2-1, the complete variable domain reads KAGVTQTPRYLIKTRGQQVTLSCSPISGHRSVSWYQQTPGQGLQFLFEYFSETQRNKGNFPGRFSGRQFSNSRSEMNVSTLELGDSALYLCASSPQPPYNEQFFGPGTRLTVL.

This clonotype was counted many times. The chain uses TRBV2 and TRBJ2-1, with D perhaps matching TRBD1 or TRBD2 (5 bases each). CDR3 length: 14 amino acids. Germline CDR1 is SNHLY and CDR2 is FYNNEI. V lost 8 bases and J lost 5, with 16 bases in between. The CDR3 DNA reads TGTGCCAGCGGAACCGGGACCCTCAACAATGAGCAGTTCTTC. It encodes CASGTGTLNNEQFF. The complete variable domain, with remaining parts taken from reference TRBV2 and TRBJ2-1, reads EPEVTQTPSHQVTQMGQEVILRCVPISNHLYFYWYRQILGQKVEFLVSFYNNEISEKSEIFDDQFSVERPDGSNFTLKIRSTKLEDSAMYFCASGTGTLNNEQFFGPGTRLTVL.

CDR3 DNA sequence: TGTGCCAGCAGGGACAGGGGAGGCGGGTCACCCCTCCACTTT. It encodes CASRDRGGGSPLHF. The chain is built from TRBV6-1 and TRBJ1-6; 9 bases are a match to TRBD1. Germline V lookup: CDR1 MNHNS, CDR2 SASEGT. The CDR3 length is 14 residues. Trimming at V came to 6 bases and at J to 10 bases, leaving 7 bases not matched to a gene.

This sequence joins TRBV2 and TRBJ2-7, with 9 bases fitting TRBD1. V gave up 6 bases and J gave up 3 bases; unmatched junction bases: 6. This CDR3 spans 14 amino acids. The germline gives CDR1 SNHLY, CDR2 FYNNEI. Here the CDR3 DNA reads TGTGCCAGCAGCCGGAGACAGGGGGTCTACGAGCAGTACTTC. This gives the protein CASSRRQGVYEQYF.

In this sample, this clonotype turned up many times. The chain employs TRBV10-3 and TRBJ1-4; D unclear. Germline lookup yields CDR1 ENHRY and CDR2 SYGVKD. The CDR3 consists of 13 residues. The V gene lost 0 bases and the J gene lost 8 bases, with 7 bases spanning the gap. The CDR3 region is CAISESTEEKLFF. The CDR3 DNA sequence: TGTGCCATCAGTGAGTCGACTGAGGAAAAACTGTTTTTT.